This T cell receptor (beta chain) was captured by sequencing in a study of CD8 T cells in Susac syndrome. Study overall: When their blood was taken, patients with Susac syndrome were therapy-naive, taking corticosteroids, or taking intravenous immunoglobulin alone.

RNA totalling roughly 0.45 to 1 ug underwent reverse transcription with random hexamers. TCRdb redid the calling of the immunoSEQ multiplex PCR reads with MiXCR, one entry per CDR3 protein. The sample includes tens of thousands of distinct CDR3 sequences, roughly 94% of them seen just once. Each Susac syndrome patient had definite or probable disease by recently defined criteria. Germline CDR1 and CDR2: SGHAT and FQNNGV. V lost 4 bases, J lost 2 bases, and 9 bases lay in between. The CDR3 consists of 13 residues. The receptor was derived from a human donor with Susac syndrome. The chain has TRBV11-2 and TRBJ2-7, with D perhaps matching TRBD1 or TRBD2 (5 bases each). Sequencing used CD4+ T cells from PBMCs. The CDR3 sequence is CASSSGAPYEQYF. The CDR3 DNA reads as TGTGCCAGCAGCTCCGGGGCACCCTACGAGCAGTACTTC.